The sequence of this TCR beta chain was determined in a study of Ad26.COV2.S vaccination and SARS-CoV-2 variants. The repertoire was sequenced with immunoSEQ multiplex PCR; TCRdb's copy has only in-frame clones and lacks some. Altogether roughly 700,000 clones are present, around 90% being singletons, with the ten largest covering approximately 1.5%. CDR1 is SGDLS and CDR2 is YYNGEE in the germline V gene. The CDR3 runs to 14 residues. The V end was cut by 4 bases, the J end by 0 bases, with 10 bases between. Findings of the study overall: Vaccinees showed greater spike-specific TCR breadth than placebo recipients.

On this clone itself: Its target is not known.

The treatment denotes: around 19 received Ad26.COV2.S at low or high dose, single or two shots; 5 received placebo; per-sample allocation not given. Sampling was done on day 63 after the first vaccine or placebo injection. The source was peripheral blood, collected in a trial of Ad26.COV2.S vaccine versus placebo. The origin of this receptor is a person aged 18-65 years who received the Ad26.COV2.S COVID-19 vaccine or a placebo. The chain links TRBV9 to TRBJ2-5, with a tentative D call TRBD2 (5 bases). The CDR3: CASSLGLHQETQYF. CDR3 coding DNA: TGTGCCAGCAGCTTAGGACTTCACCAAGAGACCCAGTACTTC.